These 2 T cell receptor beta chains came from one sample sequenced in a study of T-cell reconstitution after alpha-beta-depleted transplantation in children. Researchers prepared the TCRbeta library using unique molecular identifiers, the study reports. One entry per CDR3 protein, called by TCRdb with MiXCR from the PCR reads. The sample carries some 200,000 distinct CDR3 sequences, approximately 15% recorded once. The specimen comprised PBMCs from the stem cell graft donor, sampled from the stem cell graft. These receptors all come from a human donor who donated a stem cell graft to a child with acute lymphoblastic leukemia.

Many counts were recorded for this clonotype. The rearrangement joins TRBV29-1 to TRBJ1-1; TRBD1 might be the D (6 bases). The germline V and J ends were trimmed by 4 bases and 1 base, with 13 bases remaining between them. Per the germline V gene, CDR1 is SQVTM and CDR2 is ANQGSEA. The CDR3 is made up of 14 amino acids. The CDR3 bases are TGCAGCGTTGCGCTGGGACACACGAACACTGAAGCTTTCTTT. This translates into CSVALGHTNTEAFF.

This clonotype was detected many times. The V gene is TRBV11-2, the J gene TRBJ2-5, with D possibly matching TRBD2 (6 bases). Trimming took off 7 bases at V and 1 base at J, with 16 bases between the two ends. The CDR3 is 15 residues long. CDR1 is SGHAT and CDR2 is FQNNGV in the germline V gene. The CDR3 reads CASMRGRGAQETQYF. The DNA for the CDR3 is TGTGCCAGCATGCGGGGACGGGGAGCCCAAGAGACCCAGTACTTC. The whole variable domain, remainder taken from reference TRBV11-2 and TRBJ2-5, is EAGVAQSPRYKIIEKRQSVAFWCNPISGHATLYWYQQILGQGPKLLIQFQNNGVVDDSQLPKDRFSAERLKGVDSTLKIQPAKLEDSAVYLCASMRGRGAQETQYFGPGTRLLVL.